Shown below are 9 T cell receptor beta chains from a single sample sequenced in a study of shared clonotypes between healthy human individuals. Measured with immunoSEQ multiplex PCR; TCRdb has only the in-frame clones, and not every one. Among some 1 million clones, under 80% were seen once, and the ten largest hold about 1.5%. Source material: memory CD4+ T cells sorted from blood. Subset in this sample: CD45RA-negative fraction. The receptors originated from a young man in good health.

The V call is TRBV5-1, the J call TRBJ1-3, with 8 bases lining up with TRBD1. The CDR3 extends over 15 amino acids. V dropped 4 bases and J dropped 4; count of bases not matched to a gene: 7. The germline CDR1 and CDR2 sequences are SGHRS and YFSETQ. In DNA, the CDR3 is TGCGCCAGCAGCCAGGACAGGGCGGGAGGAAACACCATATATTTT. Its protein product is CASSQDRAGGNTIYF.

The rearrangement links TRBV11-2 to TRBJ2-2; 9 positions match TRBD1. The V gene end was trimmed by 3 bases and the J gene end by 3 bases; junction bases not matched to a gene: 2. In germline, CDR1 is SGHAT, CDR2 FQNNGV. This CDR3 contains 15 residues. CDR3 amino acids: CASSFRTGDTGELFF. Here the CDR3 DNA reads TGTGCCAGCAGCTTTCGGACAGGGGACACCGGGGAGCTGTTTTTT.

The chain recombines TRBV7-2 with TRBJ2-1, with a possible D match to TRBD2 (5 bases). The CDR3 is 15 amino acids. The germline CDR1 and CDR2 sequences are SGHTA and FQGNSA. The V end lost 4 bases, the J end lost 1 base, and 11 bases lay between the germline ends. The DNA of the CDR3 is TGTGCCAGCAGCTCATCGACTATGTCCTACAATGAGCAGTTCTTC. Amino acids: CASSSSTMSYNEQFF.

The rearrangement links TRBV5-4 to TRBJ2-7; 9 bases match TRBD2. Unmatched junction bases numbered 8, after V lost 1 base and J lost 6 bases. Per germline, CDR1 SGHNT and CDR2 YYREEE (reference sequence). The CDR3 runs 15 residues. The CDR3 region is CASSLLLAGAGEQYF. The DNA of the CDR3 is TGTGCCAGCAGCTTGTTGTTAGCGGGAGCGGGCGAGCAGTACTTC.

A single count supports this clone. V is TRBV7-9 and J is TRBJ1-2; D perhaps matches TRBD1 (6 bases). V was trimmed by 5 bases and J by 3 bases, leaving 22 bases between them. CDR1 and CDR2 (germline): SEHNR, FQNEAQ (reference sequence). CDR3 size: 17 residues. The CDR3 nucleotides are TGTGCCAGCAGCCTTGACAGGTTTCATATGCATTACTATGGCTACACCTTC. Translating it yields CASSLDRFHMHYYGYTF.

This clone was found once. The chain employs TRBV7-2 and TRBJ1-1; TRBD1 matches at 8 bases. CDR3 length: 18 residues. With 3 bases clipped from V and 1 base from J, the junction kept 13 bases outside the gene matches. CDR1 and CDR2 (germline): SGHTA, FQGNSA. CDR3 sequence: CASSFNRDRYLSNTEAFF. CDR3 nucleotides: TGTGCCAGCAGCTTTAACCGGGACAGGTACCTATCGAACACTGAAGCTTTCTTT.

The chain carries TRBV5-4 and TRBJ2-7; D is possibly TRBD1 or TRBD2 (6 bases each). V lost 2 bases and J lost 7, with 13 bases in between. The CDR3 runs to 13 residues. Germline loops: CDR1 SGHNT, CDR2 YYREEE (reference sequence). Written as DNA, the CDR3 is TGTGCCAGCAGCTTATGGGGGGCGTGGGAGCAGTACTTC. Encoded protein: CASSLWGAWEQYF.

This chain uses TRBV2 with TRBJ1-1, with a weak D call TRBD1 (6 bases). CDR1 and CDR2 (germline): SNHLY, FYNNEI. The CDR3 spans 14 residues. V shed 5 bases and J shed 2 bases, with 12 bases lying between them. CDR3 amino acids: CASSRGGVNTEAFF. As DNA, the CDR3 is TGTGCCAGCAGTAGAGGGGGAGTAAACACTGAAGCTTTCTTT. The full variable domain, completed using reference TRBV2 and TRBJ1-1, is EPEVTQTPSHQVTQMGQEVILRCVPISNHLYFYWYRQILGQKVEFLVSFYNNEISEKSEIFDDQFSVERPDGSNFTLKIRSTKLEDSAMYFCASSRGGVNTEAFFGQGTRLTVV.

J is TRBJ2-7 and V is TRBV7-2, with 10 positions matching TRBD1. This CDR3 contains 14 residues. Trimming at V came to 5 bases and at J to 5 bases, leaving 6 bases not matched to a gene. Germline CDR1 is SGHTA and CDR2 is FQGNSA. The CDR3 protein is CASSPDRGSNEQYF. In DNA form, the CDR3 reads TGTGCCAGCAGCCCGGACAGGGGGTCCAACGAGCAGTACTTC.